The 9 T cell receptor beta chains below all came from one sample that was sequenced in a study of T cells in Graves' hyperthyroidism and ophthalmopathy. TCR beta CDR3 region amplification was performed from RNA transcripts. When the TCR CDR3 underwent first-round RT-PCR, the HTBI primer set was used. TCRdb itself ran the multiplex PCR reads through MiXCR, one entry per CDR3 protein. Of under 400,000 distinct CDR3 sequences detected, over 15% appear once; the ten largest clones hold about half. The sample was blood. All receptors derive from a woman between 50 and 59 years old with Graves' hyperthyroidism.

The V and J genes are TRBV2 and TRBJ2-7; D call uncertain. CDR1 and CDR2 (germline): SNHLY, FYNNEI. V was trimmed by 1 base and J by 4 bases, leaving 8 bases between them. This CDR3 has 13 amino acids. The CDR3 sequence is CASSEVRAYEQYF. CDR3 DNA sequence: TGTGCCAGCAGTGAAGTCCGGGCATACGAGCAGTACTTC.

This clonotype was counted a few times. The chain links TRBV3-1 to TRBJ1-2; D is possibly TRBD1 (5 bases). V was pared by 1 base and J by 4 bases, with 16 bases between. CDR3 length: 16 amino acids. From germline, CDR1 is LGHDT and CDR2 YNNKEL (reference sequence). CDR3 DNA: TGTGCCAGCAGCCAAGTTGGAGGGGAGGGGAGCTATGGCTACACCTTC. This codes for CASSQVGGEGSYGYTF.

The chain is built from TRBV6-2 or TRBV6-3 and TRBJ1-1; 8 nucleotides agree with TRBD1. Germline V gene lookup returns CDR1 MNHEY and CDR2 SVGEGT. The CDR3 covers 14 residues. V gave up 6 bases and J gave up 3 bases; unmatched junction bases: 6. DNA for the CDR3: TGTGCCAGCAGCAAAGACAGGGGTTACACTGAAGCTTTCTTT. This codes for CASSKDRGYTEAFF.

In this sample, this clonotype turned up many times. The CDR3 nucleotides read TGTGCCTGGAGTGTATTCTCCTACAATGAGCAGTTCTTC. Residues: CAWSVFSYNEQFF. The chain uses TRBV30 and TRBJ2-1; D not resolved. The V end was cut by 0 bases, the J end by 0 bases, with 3 bases between. CDR3 length equals 13 residues. Germline loops: CDR1 GTSNPN, CDR2 SVGIG (reference sequence).

The chain joins TRBV18 to TRBJ2-2; TRBD1 aligns across 8 bases. The germline V gene encodes CDR1 KGHSH and CDR2 LQKENI. There are 16 residues in the CDR3. Trimming took 2 bases from V and 2 from J; bases not matched to a gene: 4. The CDR3 nucleotides are TGTGCCAGCTCACCATCCAGGGGGCTTAACACCGGGGAGCTGTTTTTT. Its protein is CASSPSRGLNTGELFF. The full variable domain, with the rest looked up from reference TRBV18 and TRBJ2-2, is NAGVMQNPRHLVRRRGQEARLRCSPMKGHSHVYWYRQLPEEGLKFMVYLQKENIIDESGMPKERFSAEFPKEGPSILRIQQVVRGDSAAYFCASSPSRGLNTGELFFGEGSRLTVL.

In its sample, this clonotype was seen many times. The rearrangement joins TRBV6-2 or TRBV6-3 to TRBJ2-7; no clear D gene. Germline V gene lookup returns CDR1 MNHEY and CDR2 SVGEGT. The germline V and J ends were trimmed by 2 bases and 3 bases, with 8 bases remaining between them. CDR3 size: 13 residues. Written as DNA, the CDR3 is TGTGCCAGCAGTTACGGTGCCATCTACGAGCAGTACGTC. It yields the protein CASSYGAIYEQYV.

This clonotype was detected ten times or more. The chain has TRBV5-1 and TRBJ1-1, with no clear D. Trimming removed 3 bases from V and 7 bases from J, with 16 bases in between. There are 14 residues in the CDR3. Germline CDR1 reads SGHRS; CDR2 reads YFSETQ. CDR3 bases: TGCGCCAGCAGCTCTGGGGTCCCAGGCATTGAAGCTTTCTTT. Protein: CASSSGVPGIEAFF.

The chain uses TRBV19 and TRBJ2-1, with D uncertain. The V and J ends lost 3 bases and 4 bases respectively, with 7 bases between them. CDR3 length equals 13 residues. CDR1 LNHDA and CDR2 SQIVND come from the germline V gene (reference sequence). The CDR3 loop is CASSIKVYNEQFF. The CDR3 region has the DNA TGTGCCAGTAGTATCAAGGTTTACAATGAGCAGTTCTTC.

This clonotype came up a few times. The gene calls are TRBV20-1 and TRBJ2-2; D is undetermined. V gave up 1 base and J gave up 6 bases, with 9 bases separating them. CDR3 length: 13 amino acids. Germline-derived CDR1 and CDR2 are DFQATT and SNEGSKA (reference sequence). The CDR3 region is CSARGQWAGELFF. The CDR3 nucleotides read TGCAGTGCTAGAGGACAATGGGCCGGGGAGCTGTTTTTT.